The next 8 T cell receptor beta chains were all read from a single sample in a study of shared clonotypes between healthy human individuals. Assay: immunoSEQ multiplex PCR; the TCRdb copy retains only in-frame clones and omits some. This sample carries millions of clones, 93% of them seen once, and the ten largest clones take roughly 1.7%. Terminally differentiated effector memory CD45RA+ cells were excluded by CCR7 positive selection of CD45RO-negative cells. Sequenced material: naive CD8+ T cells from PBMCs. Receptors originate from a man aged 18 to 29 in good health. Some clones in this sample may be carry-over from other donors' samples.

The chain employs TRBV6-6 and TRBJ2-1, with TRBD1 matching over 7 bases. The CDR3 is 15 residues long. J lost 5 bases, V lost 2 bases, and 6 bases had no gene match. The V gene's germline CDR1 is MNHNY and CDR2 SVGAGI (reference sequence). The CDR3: CASSYKTGFHNEQFF. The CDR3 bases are TGTGCCAGCAGTTACAAGACAGGGTTTCACAATGAGCAGTTCTTC.

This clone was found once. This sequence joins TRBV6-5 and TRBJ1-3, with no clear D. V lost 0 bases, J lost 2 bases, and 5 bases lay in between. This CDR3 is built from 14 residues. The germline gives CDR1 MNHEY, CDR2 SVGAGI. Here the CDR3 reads CASSYSSTGNTIYF. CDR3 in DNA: TGTGCCAGCAGTTACTCGTCAACTGGAAACACCATATATTTT.

CDR3 in DNA: TGTGCCAGCAGTCCCGGACAGGGTTCTGGCGAGCAGTACTTC. It specifies CASSPGQGSGEQYF. V and J are TRBV6-5 and TRBJ2-7; 8 bases map to TRBD1. Losses at the gene ends were 5 bases for V and 6 bases for J; bases not matched to a gene: 9. Germline CDR1 and CDR2: MNHEY and SVGAGI. The CDR3 runs to 14 residues.

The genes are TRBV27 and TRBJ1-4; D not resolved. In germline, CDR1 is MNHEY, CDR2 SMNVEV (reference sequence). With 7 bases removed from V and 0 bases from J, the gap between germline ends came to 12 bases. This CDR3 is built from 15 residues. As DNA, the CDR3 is TGTGCCAGCAAATTAAGGGTCGCAACTAATGAAAAACTGTTTTTT. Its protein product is CASKLRVATNEKLFF.

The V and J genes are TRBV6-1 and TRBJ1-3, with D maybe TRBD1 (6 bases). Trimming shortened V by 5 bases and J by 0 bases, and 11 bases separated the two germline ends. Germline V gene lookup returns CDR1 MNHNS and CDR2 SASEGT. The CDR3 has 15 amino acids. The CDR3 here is CASSTDRSSGNTIYF. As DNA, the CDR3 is TGTGCCAGCAGTACCGACAGGAGCTCTGGAAACACCATATATTTT.

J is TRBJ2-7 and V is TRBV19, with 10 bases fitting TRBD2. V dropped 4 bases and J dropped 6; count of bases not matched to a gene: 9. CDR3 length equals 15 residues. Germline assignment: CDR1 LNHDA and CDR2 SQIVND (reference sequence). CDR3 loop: CASSTKAGGPAEQYF. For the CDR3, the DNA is TGTGCCAGTAGTACCAAAGCGGGAGGGCCCGCCGAGCAGTACTTC.

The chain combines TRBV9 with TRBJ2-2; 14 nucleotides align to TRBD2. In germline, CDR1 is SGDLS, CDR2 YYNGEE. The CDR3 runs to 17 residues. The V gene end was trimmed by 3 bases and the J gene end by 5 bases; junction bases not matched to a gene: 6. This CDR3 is CASSARLAGGLTGELFF. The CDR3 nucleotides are TGTGCCAGCAGCGCCCGACTAGCGGGAGGGCTAACCGGGGAGCTGTTTTTT. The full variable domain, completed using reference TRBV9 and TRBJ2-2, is DSGVTQTPKHLITATGQRVTLRCSPRSGDLSVYWYQQSLDQGLQFLIQYYNGEERAKGNILERFSAQQFPDLHSELNLSSLELGDSALYFCASSARLAGGLTGELFFGEGSRLTVL.

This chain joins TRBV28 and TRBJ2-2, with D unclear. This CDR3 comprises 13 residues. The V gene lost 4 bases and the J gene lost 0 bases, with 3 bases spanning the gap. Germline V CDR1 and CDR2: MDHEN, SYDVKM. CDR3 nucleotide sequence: TGTGCCAGCAGTTACTCGAACACCGGGGAGCTGTTTTTT. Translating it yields CASSYSNTGELFF. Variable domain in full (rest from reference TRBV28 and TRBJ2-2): DVKVTQSSRYLVKRTGEKVFLECVQDMDHENMFWYRQDPGLGLRLIYFSYDVKMKEKGDIPEGYSVSREKKERFSLILESASTNQTSMYLCASSYSNTGELFFGEGSRLTVL.